The 5 T cell receptor beta chains in this list originate from one sample, sequenced in a study of shared clonotypes between healthy human individuals (dated by TCRdb to 2018 to 2020). Receptor libraries were prepared by the immunoSEQ multiplex PCR assay. TCRdb holds this immuneACCESS table with in-frame rearrangements only. Some clones are missing; in checked studies, unresolved V genes explain under half, and the rest has no known cause. Here the sample has some 2,500,000 clones; less than 95% occur a single time. The top ten clonotypes cover approximately 0.4% of the sample. Sequenced input: naive CD4+ T cells from PBMCs. The sample's cell subset or site label is to be understood as: CD45RA+ positively selected. Receptors were obtained from a man aged 18 to 30 in good health. Some clones in this sample may be carry-over from other donors' samples.

The chain combines TRBV2 with TRBJ2-6; D uncertain. The germline gives CDR1 SNHLY, CDR2 FYNNEI. Trimming took off 4 bases at V and 0 bases at J, with 7 bases between the two ends. The CDR3 is 15 amino acids. Written as DNA, the CDR3 is TGTGCCAGCAGTGGCTTGGTCTCTGGGGCCAACGTCCTGACTTTC. Its translation is CASSGLVSGANVLTF.

This chain links TRBV7-3 with TRBJ2-7; 9 nucleotides line up with TRBD2. Germline loops: CDR1 SGHTA, CDR2 FQGTGA. CDR3 size: 12 residues. The CDR3 loop is CAETSGLYEQYF. For the CDR3, the DNA is TGTGCAGAGACTAGCGGTCTCTACGAGCAGTACTTC.

The CDR3 loop is CASKLGSEGMNTEAFF. The CDR3 DNA reads as TGTGCCAGTAAATTGGGGTCAGAGGGTATGAACACTGAAGCTTTCTTT. The gene calls are TRBV19 and TRBJ1-1; D is unclear. With 7 bases removed from V and 0 bases from J, the gap between germline ends came to 18 bases. This CDR3 is built from 16 residues. The germline CDR1 and CDR2 sequences are LNHDA and SQIVND (reference sequence). The complete variable domain, with remaining parts taken from reference TRBV19 and TRBJ1-1, reads DGGITQSPKYLFRKEGQNVTLSCEQNLNHDAMYWYRQDPGQGLRLIYYSQIVNDFQKGDIAEGYSVSREKKESFPLTVTSAQKNPTAFYLCASKLGSEGMNTEAFFGQGTRLTVV.

The chain combines TRBV4-1 with TRBJ2-2, with D unresolved. The germline V gene has CDR1 MGHRA and CDR2 YSYEKL. The V end lost 1 base, the J end lost 2 bases, and 14 bases lay between the germline ends. The CDR3 loop spans 17 amino acids. CDR3 bases: TGCGCCAGCAGCCAAGGGCATGGCCAGCCTAACACCGGGGAGCTGTTTTTT. It specifies CASSQGHGQPNTGELFF.

The V call is TRBV7-2, the J call TRBJ2-1; TRBD1 matches at 7 bases. Losses at the gene ends were 8 bases for V and 2 bases for J; bases not matched to a gene: 6. CDR1 and CDR2 (germline): SGHTA, FQGNSA. CDR3 length equals 14 residues. CDR3 DNA: TGTGCCAGCGGCCCTACAGGGGCCTACAATGAGCAGTTCTTC. Its protein product is CASGPTGAYNEQFF.